The text below deals with one T cell receptor (beta chain). Germline CDR1 MGHRA, CDR2 YSYEKL. The V gene end was trimmed by 4 bases and the J gene end by 0 bases; junction bases not matched to a gene: 5. CDR3 length equals 16 residues. The data were obtained in a study of blood T cell repertoires in COVID-19. About the study: Specimens from acute and convalescent COVID-19 originated in the United States, Italy and Spain. PBMCs, B-cell-depleted T cells, or T cells were the source of the cDNA or gDNA that made up the material.

Authors' methods: Amplifying reference gene primers gave estimates of nucleated cell counts. TCRdb's table, derived via immunoSEQ multiplex PCR, lists solely in-frame clones and lacks some. The V and J calls and clone size are taken from that table; D and trimming were inferred from the DNA. This table holds roughly 250,000 clones, roughly 80% found once. This clonotype originated in a man aged 45-65 years with active or convalescent COVID-19. Sequencing was done on a sample of peripheral blood. This sequence joins TRBV4-1 and TRBJ1-4; 7 positions match TRBD1. The CDR3 loop reads CASSPDRDPTNEKLFF. The CDR3 DNA reads as TGCGCCAGCAGCCCCGACAGGGATCCAACTAATGAAAAACTGTTTTTT.